Below are 17 T cell receptor beta chains sequenced from a single sample in a study of blood T cell repertoires in COVID-19. Using immunoSEQ multiplex PCR, the repertoire was profiled, and TCRdb retains in-frame clones only, with some absent. The table lists 450,000 or so clones, about 88% of them singletons. Sequencing was performed on peripheral blood. The source of these receptors is a man aged 18 to 35 with COVID-19, enrolled during active disease.

The V call is TRBV5-4, the J call TRBJ1-1; 9 nucleotides match TRBD1. The length of the CDR3 is 13 residues. From germline, CDR1 is SGHNT and CDR2 YYREEE (reference sequence). V trimming: 4 bases; J trimming: 3 bases; junction bases outside the gene matches: 1. Written as DNA, the CDR3 is TGTGCCAGCAGCGGGGACAGGGACACTGAAGCTTTCTTT. Protein sequence: CASSGDRDTEAFF.

This sequence joins TRBV12-3 or TRBV12-4 and TRBJ2-5; the D gene is possibly TRBD2 (6 bases). CDR3 size: 13 residues. V lost 8 bases and J 4 bases, leaving 14 bases between the germline ends. This chain's CDR3 is CASGTLAGETQYF. In DNA, the CDR3 is TGTGCCAGCGGCACACTAGCTGGAGAGACCCAGTACTTC.

This clone showed up just once. V usage is TRBV7-9 and J usage is TRBJ1-5; D is perhaps TRBD1 (6 bases). CDR3 length: 14 amino acids. CDR1 SEHNR and CDR2 FQNEAQ come from the germline V gene (reference sequence). The ends were cut back, 2 bases at V and 7 bases at J, with 12 bases in the middle. The CDR3 reads CASSLSTGWQPQHF. CDR3 bases: TGTGCCAGCAGCTTAAGCACAGGGTGGCAGCCCCAGCATTTT.

This clone appeared a single time. The rearrangement joins TRBV7-8 to TRBJ2-7, with 9 bases lining up with TRBD1. Unmatched junction bases numbered 4, after V lost 4 bases and J lost 6 bases. Germline V lookup: CDR1 SGHVS, CDR2 FQNEAQ. The CDR3 extends over 13 amino acids. The CDR3 nucleotides are TGTGCCAGCAGCTCGGGACAGGGCACCGAGCAGTACTTC. It codes for CASSSGQGTEQYF.

The chain couples TRBV28 to TRBJ2-2, with TRBD1 matching over 7 bases. The CDR3 length is 16 residues. Trimming cost V 6 bases and J 1 base; bases outside gene matches: 8. CDR1 MDHEN and CDR2 SYDVKM come from the germline V gene. CDR3 protein: CASRSTGKGNTGELFF. For the CDR3, the DNA is TGTGCCAGCAGATCGACAGGGAAAGGGAACACCGGGGAGCTGTTTTTT.

V and J are TRBV27 and TRBJ2-7, with D hard to call. The V end lost 3 bases, the J end lost 2 bases, and 8 bases lay between the germline ends. CDR3 length equals 13 residues. Looked up from germline, CDR1 is MNHEY and CDR2 is SMNVEV (reference sequence). The CDR3 here is CASSLAWPYEQYF. The CDR3 DNA follows: TGTGCCAGCAGTTTGGCCTGGCCCTACGAGCAGTACTTC.

The chain recombines TRBV20-1 with TRBJ2-1; possibly TRBD2 for D (5 bases). The V gene's germline CDR1 is DFQATT and CDR2 SNEGSKA (reference sequence). The CDR3 covers 10 residues. The V end lost 5 bases, the J end lost 10 bases, and 9 bases lay between the germline ends. The DNA of the CDR3 is TGCAGTGCTGGGTCGGGAGAGCAGTTCTTC. Amino acid sequence: CSAGSGEQFF.

The chain is built from TRBV19 and TRBJ1-5, with 9 bases lining up with TRBD1. Looked up from germline, CDR1 is LNHDA and CDR2 is SQIVND (reference sequence). With V trimmed by 4 bases and J by 10 bases, 8 bases remained unmatched. CDR3 length: 14 residues. The CDR3 region has the DNA TGTGCCAGTAGTAGCGGACAGGGGAACAATCCCCAGCATTTT. This gives the protein CASSSGQGNNPQHF.

The chain has TRBV3-1 (or the pseudogene TRBV3-2) and TRBJ1-2; 9 bases map to TRBD1. CDR3 length: 16 amino acids. Germline trimming cut 3 bases from V and 4 bases from J; bases unmatched to any gene: 9. CDR1 is LGHDT, CDR2 YNNKEL, per germline (reference sequence). CDR3 sequence (DNA): TGTGCCAGCAGCCAGACTGATACAGGGGGCGGCTATGGCTACACCTTC. Protein sequence: CASSQTDTGGGYGYTF.

The J gene is TRBJ2-5, the V gene TRBV27, with D possibly matching TRBD1 (5 bases). Germline CDR1 reads MNHEY; CDR2 reads SMNVEV (reference sequence). Between the trimmed V and J ends, which lost 3 bases and 2 bases, there was a span of 13 bases. The CDR3 has 15 residues. CDR3: CASSFERGRQETQYF. CDR3 nucleotide sequence: TGTGCCAGCAGTTTCGAAAGGGGCAGGCAAGAGACCCAGTACTTC.

This clone turned up a few times. The gene calls are TRBV5-4 and TRBJ2-2, with 8 bases aligning to TRBD1. This CDR3 has 16 amino acids. Germline V lookup: CDR1 SGHNT, CDR2 YYREEE (reference sequence). V dropped 4 bases and J dropped 9; count of bases not matched to a gene: 14. The CDR3 reads CASSIGQGETPRELFF. As DNA, the CDR3 is TGTGCCAGCAGCATAGGACAGGGAGAAACCCCTCGGGAGCTGTTTTTT.

The chain carries TRBV18 and TRBJ2-5, with TRBD1 as a possible D gene (5 bases). V shed 1 base and J shed 2 bases, with 5 bases lying between them. This CDR3 comprises 13 residues. Germline V gene lookup returns CDR1 KGHSH and CDR2 LQKENI. CDR3 in amino acids: CASSPRQQETQYF. The CDR3 nucleotides read TGTGCCAGCTCACCACGACAGCAAGAGACCCAGTACTTC.

This chain links TRBV14 with TRBJ1-2; D uncertain. V lost 2 bases, J lost 3 bases, and 10 bases lay in between. The CDR3 totals 14 residues. The germline V gene has CDR1 SGHDN and CDR2 FVKESK. The CDR3 reads CASSQYRVDYGYTF. In DNA, the CDR3 is TGTGCCAGCAGCCAATACCGGGTCGACTATGGCTACACCTTC.

The chain carries TRBV5-1 and TRBJ1-6; unclear D gene. The CDR3 contains 14 residues. Per the germline V gene, CDR1 is SGHRS and CDR2 is YFSETQ. Trimming cost V 0 bases and J 13 bases, with 14 bases left between them. In DNA form, the CDR3 reads TGCGCCAGCAGCTTGGGTACGAACAACAGCCCCCTCCACTTT. It translates to CASSLGTNNSPLHF. The full variable domain, in which reference TRBV5-1 and TRBJ1-6 provide the parts outside the CDR3, is KAGVTQTPRYLIKTRGQQVTLSCSPISGHRSVSWYQQTPGQGLQFLFEYFSETQRNKGNFPGRFSGRQFSNSRSEMNVSTLELGDSALYLCASSLGTNNSPLHFGNGTRLTVT.

The chain is built from TRBV30 and TRBJ2-7, with 8 bases that match TRBD2. After removal of 2 bases from V and 6 bases from J, the junction contained 3 bases not matched to a gene. The CDR3 has 12 residues. The germline V gene encodes CDR1 GTSNPN and CDR2 SVGIG (reference sequence). The CDR3 DNA is TGTGCCTGGAGTTCCGGGACTAGCGAGCAGTACTTC. This codes for CAWSSGTSEQYF.

V gene TRBV7-2 combines with J gene TRBJ2-2; D possibly corresponds to TRBD1 (5 bases). V dropped 8 bases and J dropped 6 bases, with 22 bases sitting between them. The CDR3 is 16 residues long. CDR1 SGHTA and CDR2 FQGNSA come from the germline V gene. Here the CDR3 reads CASLGKRTRASGELFF. CDR3 nucleotide sequence: TGTGCCAGCCTCGGCAAGAGGACCAGGGCATCCGGGGAGCTGTTTTTT.

CDR3 in amino acids: CASSLAVQGWAETQYF. Here the CDR3 DNA reads TGTGCCAGCAGCTTAGCGGTCCAGGGTTGGGCGGAGACCCAGTACTTC. The chain is built from TRBV7-6 and TRBJ2-5; maybe TRBD1 (5 bases). The germline gives CDR1 SGHVS, CDR2 FNYEAQ. Trimming left V 0 bases short and J 5 bases short, with 16 bases between. The CDR3 sequence is 16 residues long.